This passage covers 30 T cell receptor beta chains from one sample sequenced in a study of CD8+ T cells in alopecia areata. RNA extraction and reverse transcription yielded cDNA as sequencing template. The method was immunoSEQ multiplex PCR; TCRdb's version includes in-frame clones alone and lacks a portion of them. The repertoire includes about 110,000 clones, 55% to 75% of them detected once, and roughly 20% sits in the top ten. Sequencing was performed on CD8+ T cells sorted from blood. The receptors here all came from a human donor in good health.

The V gene is TRBV10-1, the J gene TRBJ2-7; TRBD2 agrees at 8 bases. V was pared by 3 bases and J by 5 bases, with 9 bases of the junction left unmatched. Germline CDR1 WNHNN, CDR2 SYGVQD (reference sequence). This CDR3 has 15 residues. CDR3 sequence (DNA): TGCGCCAGCAGTGATCCCAGCGGGGGCAGGGACGAGCAGTACTTC. As protein: CASSDPSGGRDEQYF.

This clone was observed once. The gene calls are TRBV5-1 and TRBJ1-2; TRBD1 matches 7 bases. Trimming cost V 1 base and J 2 bases; bases outside gene matches: 26. From germline, CDR1 is SGHRS and CDR2 YFSETQ. CDR3 length: 22 amino acids. Here the CDR3 DNA reads TGCGCCAGCAGCTTGACTTATGGTTCGGGGAGACAATACCACAGGGGAAACTATGGCTACACCTTC. It is translated as CASSLTYGSGRQYHRGNYGYTF.

V and J are TRBV13 and TRBJ1-2; 7 nucleotides match TRBD1. The CDR3 covers 15 residues. Per germline, CDR1 PRHDT and CDR2 FYEKMQ (reference sequence). V lost 5 bases and J lost 3; bases outside the gene matches: 9. The CDR3 sequence: CASSLGKGGYYGYTF. The CDR3 region has the DNA TGTGCCAGCAGCCTGGGTAAAGGGGGCTACTATGGCTACACCTTC.

The chain recombines TRBV27 with TRBJ2-7; 11 bases agree with TRBD2. Germline values: CDR1 MNHEY, CDR2 SMNVEV (reference sequence). V was pared by 5 bases and J by 2 bases, with 11 bases of the junction left unmatched. The CDR3 has 17 residues. Here the CDR3 DNA reads TGTGCCAGCAGTGATATATTAGCGGGGGGGCCAACCTACGAGCAGTACTTC. Translated, it gives CASSDILAGGPTYEQYF.

This clone turned up a few times. The V and J genes are TRBV28 and TRBJ2-3; 7 nucleotides align to TRBD1. The CDR3 loop spans 16 amino acids. Germline-derived CDR1 and CDR2 are MDHEN and SYDVKM. V dropped 3 bases and J dropped 3; count of bases not matched to a gene: 9. The CDR3 loop reads CASSFLTGIRTDTQYF. The CDR3 region has the DNA TGTGCCAGCAGTTTTTTGACAGGGATTAGGACAGATACGCAGTATTTT.

V and J are TRBV25-1 and TRBJ1-1, with 7 bases aligning to TRBD1. V lost 4 bases to trimming and J lost 1 base; unmatched junction nucleotides: 9. CDR1 and CDR2 (germline): MGHDK, SYGVNS. The CDR3 consists of 16 residues. CDR3 coding DNA: TGTGCCAGCAGTGCTTTACAGGGGCGTGAGAACACTGAAGCTTTCTTT. Translated, it gives CASSALQGRENTEAFF.

By share, this clone ranks as medium-sized. The chain recombines TRBV7-9 with TRBJ2-7; D is unresolved. The CDR3 has 13 residues. V shed 5 bases and J shed 3 bases, with 11 bases lying between them. Germline assignment: CDR1 SEHNR and CDR2 FQNEAQ (reference sequence). This CDR3 is CASSLDAGYEQYF. Written as DNA, the CDR3 is TGTGCCAGCAGCCTGGACGCAGGCTACGAGCAGTACTTC. Drawing the rest from reference TRBV7-9 and TRBJ2-7, the complete variable domain is DTGVSQNPRHKITKRGQNVTFRCDPISEHNRLYWYRQTLGQGPEFLTYFQNEAQLEKSRLLSDRFSAERPKGSFSTLEIQRTEQGDSAMYLCASSLDAGYEQYFGPGTRLTVT.

This clone was seen only once. J is TRBJ2-7 and V is TRBV2; tentatively, D is TRBD2 (6 bases). V lost 0 bases, J lost 1 base, and 16 bases lay in between. The germline V gene has CDR1 SNHLY and CDR2 FYNNEI. CDR3 length: 17 amino acids. DNA for the CDR3: TGTGCCAGCAGTGAAGCGCTTCGGGGACTCCATTCCTACGAGCAGTACTTC. Translating gives CASSEALRGLHSYEQYF.

The V call is TRBV5-6, the J call TRBJ2-5; TRBD2 matches 9 bases. The CDR3 extends over 16 amino acids. Losses at the gene ends were 1 base for V and 2 bases for J; bases not matched to a gene: 6. Germline values: CDR1 SGHDT, CDR2 YYEEEE. The CDR3 coding sequence is TGTGCCAGCAGCTTGTTTGCTAGCGGGACACAAGAGACCCAGTACTTC. Translation: CASSLFASGTQETQYF.

V usage is TRBV4-2 and J usage is TRBJ2-7, with 10 bases that match TRBD2. From germline, CDR1 is LGHNA and CDR2 YNFKEQ. V was clipped by 0 bases and J by 3 bases; unmatched bases: 5. This CDR3 has 16 amino acids. DNA for the CDR3: TGTGCCAGCAGCCAAGACGGCTCTAGCGGGGGCTACGAGCAGTACTTC. It specifies CASSQDGSSGGYEQYF.

V gene TRBV15 combines with J gene TRBJ2-1; maybe TRBD2 (6 bases). The ends were cut back, 0 bases at V and 6 bases at J, with 18 bases in the middle. Germline CDR1 is LNHNV and CDR2 is YYDKDF (reference sequence). The CDR3 is made up of 17 amino acids. CDR3 sequence (DNA): TGTGCCACCAGCAGAGATCTGGCGGGGTGGGGATTCAATGAGCAGTTCTTC. Protein product: CATSRDLAGWGFNEQFF. The full variable domain, its missing parts supplied by reference TRBV15 and TRBJ2-1, is DAMVIQNPRYQVTQFGKPVTLSCSQTLNHNVMYWYQQKSSQAPKLLFHYYDKDFNNEADTPDNFQSRRPNTSFCFLDIRSPGLGDTAMYLCATSRDLAGWGFNEQFFGPGTRLTVL.

The V gene is TRBV28, the J gene TRBJ2-7; TRBD1 aligns across 9 bases. Trimming took 8 bases from V and 4 from J; bases not matched to a gene: 6. CDR3 length: 13 amino acids. Germline lookup yields CDR1 MDHEN and CDR2 SYDVKM. The CDR3 spells CASGRDRVYEQYF. CDR3 nucleotides: TGTGCCAGCGGCCGGGACAGGGTTTACGAGCAGTACTTC.

Only a few counts were recorded for this clone. The chain joins TRBV29-1 to TRBJ2-7; possibly TRBD2 for D (5 bases). The V end was cut by 8 bases, the J end by 3 bases, with 14 bases between. Germline V lookup: CDR1 SQVTM, CDR2 ANQGSEA. The CDR3 extends over 12 amino acids. The CDR3: CSHLDGGYEQYF. The CDR3 coding sequence is TGCAGCCACCTCGATGGAGGCTACGAGCAGTACTTC.

The rearrangement links TRBV6-6 to TRBJ1-4; perhaps TRBD1 as D (5 bases). Between the trimmed V and J ends, which lost 0 bases and 5 bases, there was a span of 13 bases. In germline, CDR1 is MNHNY, CDR2 SVGAGI (reference sequence). CDR3 length: 16 residues. The CDR3 coding sequence is TGTGCCAGCAGTTACTCGCCGGGGCTCCCAAATGAAAAACTGTTTTTT. Translated: CASSYSPGLPNEKLFF.

This clone came up many times. One end of the junction varies from germline; a read error may be responsible. This CDR3 is also generated by other DNA sequences in the sample. The rearrangement links TRBV5-4 to TRBJ2-1; 12 bases match TRBD2. Germline lookup yields CDR1 SGHNT and CDR2 YYREEE (reference sequence). The CDR3 totals 16 residues. CDR3 in amino acids: CASSQRLAGDHNEQFF. The CDR3 nucleotides read TGCGCCAGCAGTCAGAGACTAGCGGGGGACCACAATGAGCAGTTCTTC.

The V call is TRBV9, the J call TRBJ2-3; the match to TRBD2 covers 8 bases. V was clipped by 6 bases and J by 2 bases; unmatched bases: 8. The V gene's germline CDR1 is SGDLS and CDR2 YYNGEE. The CDR3 is 15 residues long. CDR3 DNA: TGTGCCAGCACCCGCGGGGGGTCCATCACAGATACGCAGTATTTT. As protein: CASTRGGSITDTQYF. Looking up the rest from reference TRBV9 and TRBJ2-3 gives the full variable domain: DSGVTQTPKHLITATGQRVTLRCSPRSGDLSVYWYQQSLDQGLQFLIQYYNGEERAKGNILERFSAQQFPDLHSELNLSSLELGDSALYFCASTRGGSITDTQYFGPGTRLTVL.

This clone was seen only a few times. The chain couples TRBV7-8 to TRBJ1-1, with a weak D call TRBD1 (6 bases). Germline assignment: CDR1 SGHVS and CDR2 FQNEAQ. The length of the CDR3 is 15 residues. V was clipped by 3 bases and J by 1 base, with 12 bases between them. The CDR3 nucleotides are TGTGCCAGCAGCTTGGTTTCAGGGGCGAACACTGAAGCTTTCTTT. This encodes CASSLVSGANTEAFF.

This chain links TRBV4-1 with TRBJ2-3; D might be TRBD2 (6 bases). The CDR3 has 14 amino acids. Trimming stripped 0 bases from V and 3 bases from J, with 7 bases between. Germline values: CDR1 MGHRA, CDR2 YSYEKL. The CDR3 protein is CASSQDGGTDTQYF. CDR3 coding DNA: TGCGCCAGCAGCCAAGATGGGGGGACAGATACGCAGTATTTT.

The J gene is TRBJ1-4, the V gene TRBV9; D might be TRBD1 (6 bases). Germline loops: CDR1 SGDLS, CDR2 YYNGEE. The V end lost 8 bases, the J end lost 0 bases, and 11 bases lay between the germline ends. This CDR3 has 14 residues. The chain's CDR3 is CASGQFATNEKLFF. In nucleotides, the CDR3 is TGTGCCAGTGGACAGTTTGCAACTAATGAAAAACTGTTTTTT.

This clone was seen once. Written as DNA, the CDR3 is TGCGCCAGCAGCCAAGTCCCCGGGACATTGGATGTGGAGCAGTTCTTC. Translation gives CASSQVPGTLDVEQFF. This chain connects TRBV4-1 to TRBJ2-1, with a weak D call TRBD1 (6 bases). The CDR3 runs to 16 residues. V dropped 1 base and J dropped 10 bases, with 20 bases sitting between them. Germline CDR1 and CDR2: MGHRA and YSYEKL.

A few counts support this clone. The chain recombines TRBV2 with TRBJ2-3, with D possibly TRBD2 on 6 matching bases. From germline, CDR1 is SNHLY and CDR2 FYNNEI. The CDR3 sequence is 15 residues long. The V end was cut by 0 bases, the J end by 4 bases, with 11 bases between. The CDR3 sequence is CASSEALTGADTQYF. The CDR3 DNA is TGTGCCAGCAGTGAAGCCCTGACGGGGGCAGATACGCAGTATTTT.

The chain recombines TRBV6-1 with TRBJ2-7; 9 nucleotides align to TRBD1. The V gene end was trimmed by 6 bases and the J gene end by 0 bases; junction bases not matched to a gene: 6. Germline V gene lookup returns CDR1 MNHNS and CDR2 SASEGT. The CDR3 spans 15 residues. CDR3 sequence reads: CASSLRDRDSYEQYF. The CDR3 bases are TGTGCCAGCAGCCTCCGGGACAGGGACTCCTACGAGCAGTACTTC.

Comment on this clone: This same CDR3 is encoded by further DNA sequences in the sample. The chain recombines TRBV7-9 with TRBJ1-1; D is undetermined. Germline V gene data show CDR1 as SEHNR and CDR2 as FQNEAQ (reference sequence). The CDR3 contains 14 residues. Trimming left V 1 base short and J 1 base short, with 7 bases between. The CDR3 sequence is CASSLGQSNTEAFF. In nucleotides, the CDR3 is TGTGCCAGCAGCTTAGGGCAGTCGAACACTGAAGCTTTCTTT.

This sequence joins TRBV27 and TRBJ2-3; either TRBD1 or TRBD2 may supply D (5 bases each). With 4 bases removed from V and 0 bases from J, the gap between germline ends came to 20 bases. In germline, CDR1 is MNHEY, CDR2 SMNVEV (reference sequence). This CDR3 comprises 18 residues. CDR3 region: CASSSIGGYGDSTDTQYF. Here the CDR3 DNA reads TGTGCCAGCAGTTCTATAGGTGGCTACGGGGACAGCACAGATACGCAGTATTTT.

V and J are TRBV7-3 and TRBJ1-1; weak D call: TRBD1 (5 bases). The V end lost 1 base, the J end lost 6 bases, and 12 bases lay between the germline ends. This CDR3 region has 14 residues. CDR1 and CDR2 (germline): SGHTA, FQGTGA. The CDR3 DNA sequence: TGTGCCAGCAGCTTAATGGGGGAAAAGTCTGAAGCTTTCTTT. Its protein product is CASSLMGEKSEAFF.

The chain has TRBV4-1 and TRBJ2-7; D ambiguous. V lost 1 base to trimming and J lost 7 bases, with 11 bases between them. The CDR3 has 13 amino acids. CDR1 and CDR2 (germline): MGHRA, YSYEKL. The DNA of the CDR3 is TGCGCCAGCAGCCAAGGAATTAGTGGGGAGCAGTACTTC. Translated: CASSQGISGEQYF.

This clone was detected once. This rearrangement joins TRBV19 to TRBJ1-5; the D gene is possibly TRBD1 (5 bases). This CDR3 is 16 amino acids long. V was pared by 0 bases and J by 3 bases, with 12 bases between. The germline V gene encodes CDR1 LNHDA and CDR2 SQIVND (reference sequence). The CDR3 DNA is TGTGCCAGTAGTATAGATCTATACAGGCTCAATCAGCCCCAGCATTTT. This codes for CASSIDLYRLNQPQHF.

The chain has TRBV6-5 and TRBJ2-3; D is possibly TRBD1 or TRBD2 (5 bases each). From germline, CDR1 is MNHEY and CDR2 SVGAGI. The germline V and J ends were trimmed by 2 bases and 0 bases, with 9 bases remaining between them. CDR3 size: 15 residues. CDR3 in DNA: TGTGCCAGCAGTTACGAGGGGTATAGCACAGATACGCAGTATTTT. Its protein is CASSYEGYSTDTQYF.

The gene calls are TRBV7-9 and TRBJ2-7; TRBD1 aligns across 8 bases. V lost 4 bases, J lost 5 bases, and 7 bases stayed unmatched. Per germline, CDR1 SEHNR and CDR2 FQNEAQ (reference sequence). This CDR3 comprises 14 residues. For the CDR3, the DNA is TGTGCCAGCAGCTCAGGCGGACAGGGCGACGAGCAGTACTTC. Translated, it gives CASSSGGQGDEQYF.

V usage is TRBV28 and J usage is TRBJ2-7; possible D gene TRBD2, 6 bases. V dropped 4 bases and J dropped 2 bases, with 15 bases sitting between them. Germline V lookup: CDR1 MDHEN, CDR2 SYDVKM. This CDR3 has 15 amino acids. The CDR3 coding sequence is TGTGCCAGCAGTTCACCCTTAGCGGAAACCTACGAGCAGTACTTC. The encoded protein is CASSSPLAETYEQYF.